This T cell receptor beta chain comes out of a study of PD-L1 blockade in urothelial cancer. Using immunoSEQ multiplex PCR, the repertoire was profiled, and TCRdb retains in-frame clones only, with some absent. The sample includes roughly 76,000 clones, 85% to 95% of them seen just once. The CDR3 sequence is 16 residues long. The junction had 9 bases not matched to a gene; V was cut back by 1 base and J by 7 bases. From germline, CDR1 is LNHDA and CDR2 SQIVND (reference sequence). Study-level findings and limits: A pretreatment blood TCR clonality that fell below the median predicted better progression-free and overall survival. Stronger expansion of tumor-associated clones in blood at 3 weeks distinguished durable-benefit patients.

Time point indicated: peripheral blood 6 weeks after treatment start. The patients' disease, urothelial carcinoma, was locally advanced or metastatic. With respect to this clone: Its antigen is as yet unknown.

The input for sequencing was PBMCs, taken around atezolizumab (anti-PD-L1) treatment. V is TRBV19 and J is TRBJ1-5, with 8 bases aligning to TRBD1. The origin of this receptor is a woman over 75 with urothelial cancer. The CDR3 DNA reads as TGTGCCAGTAGTATAGGGCAGGGGGCTTTTAAGCAGCCCCAGCATTTT. Its translation: CASSIGQGAFKQPQHF.